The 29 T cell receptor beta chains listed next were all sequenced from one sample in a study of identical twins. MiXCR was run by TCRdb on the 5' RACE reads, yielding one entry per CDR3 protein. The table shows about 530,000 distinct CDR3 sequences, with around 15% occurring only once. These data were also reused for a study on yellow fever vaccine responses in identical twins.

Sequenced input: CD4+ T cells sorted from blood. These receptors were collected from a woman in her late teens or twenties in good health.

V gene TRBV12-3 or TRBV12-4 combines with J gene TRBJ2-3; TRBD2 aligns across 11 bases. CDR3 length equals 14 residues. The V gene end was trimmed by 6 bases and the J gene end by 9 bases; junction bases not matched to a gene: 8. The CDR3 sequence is CASSESSGGRTQYF. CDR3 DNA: TGTGCCAGCAGCGAATCTAGCGGGGGGAGGACGCAGTATTTT.

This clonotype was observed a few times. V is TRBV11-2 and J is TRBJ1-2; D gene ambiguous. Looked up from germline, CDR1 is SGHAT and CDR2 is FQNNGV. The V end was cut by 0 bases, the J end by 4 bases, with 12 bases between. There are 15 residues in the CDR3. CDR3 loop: CASSLEAGRTYGYTF. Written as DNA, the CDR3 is TGTGCCAGCAGCTTAGAGGCAGGCAGAACCTATGGCTACACCTTC.

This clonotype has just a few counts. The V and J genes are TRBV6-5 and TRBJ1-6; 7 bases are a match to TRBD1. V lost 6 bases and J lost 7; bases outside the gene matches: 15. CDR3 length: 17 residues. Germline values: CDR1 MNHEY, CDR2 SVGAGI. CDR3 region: CASSYDHSGGMNSPLHF. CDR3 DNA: TGTGCCAGCAGCTACGACCACTCAGGGGGTATGAATTCACCCCTCCACTTT.

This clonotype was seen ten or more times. The DNA for the CDR3 is TGTGCCAGCAGCCCAGACAGGAGCTCCTACAATGAGCAGTTCTTC. This gives the protein CASSPDRSSYNEQFF. This chain uses TRBV7-2 with TRBJ2-1, with a tentative D call TRBD1 (6 bases). Germline V lookup: CDR1 SGHTA, CDR2 FQGNSA. This CDR3 region has 15 residues. V shed 5 bases and J shed 0 bases, with 11 bases lying between them.

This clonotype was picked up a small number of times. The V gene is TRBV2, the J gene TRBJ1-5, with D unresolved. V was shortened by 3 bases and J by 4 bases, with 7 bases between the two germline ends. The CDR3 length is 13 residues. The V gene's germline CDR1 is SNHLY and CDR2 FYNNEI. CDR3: CASSDRLNQPQHF. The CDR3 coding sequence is TGTGCCAGCAGTGACAGACTGAATCAGCCCCAGCATTTT.

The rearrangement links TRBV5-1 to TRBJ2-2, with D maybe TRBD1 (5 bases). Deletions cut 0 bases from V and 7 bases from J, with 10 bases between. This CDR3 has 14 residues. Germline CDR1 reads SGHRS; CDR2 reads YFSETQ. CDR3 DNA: TGCGCCAGCAGCTTGGCCCAGGGTTTCGGGGAGCTGTTTTTT. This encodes CASSLAQGFGELFF. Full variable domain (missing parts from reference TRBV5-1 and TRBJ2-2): KAGVTQTPRYLIKTRGQQVTLSCSPISGHRSVSWYQQTPGQGLQFLFEYFSETQRNKGNFPGRFSGRQFSNSRSEMNVSTLELGDSALYLCASSLAQGFGELFFGEGSRLTVL.

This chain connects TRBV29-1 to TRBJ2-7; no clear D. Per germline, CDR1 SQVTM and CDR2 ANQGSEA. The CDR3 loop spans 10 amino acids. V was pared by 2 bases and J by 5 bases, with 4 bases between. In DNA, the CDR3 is TGCAGCGTTGAAAGGCACGAGCAGTACTTC. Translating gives CSVERHEQYF.

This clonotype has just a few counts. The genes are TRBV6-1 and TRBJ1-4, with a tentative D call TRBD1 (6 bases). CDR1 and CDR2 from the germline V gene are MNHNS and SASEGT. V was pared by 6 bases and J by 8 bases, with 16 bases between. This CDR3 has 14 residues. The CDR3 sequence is CASRPSPQGEKLFF. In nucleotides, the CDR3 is TGTGCCAGCAGGCCCTCCCCGCAGGGGGAAAAACTGTTTTTT.

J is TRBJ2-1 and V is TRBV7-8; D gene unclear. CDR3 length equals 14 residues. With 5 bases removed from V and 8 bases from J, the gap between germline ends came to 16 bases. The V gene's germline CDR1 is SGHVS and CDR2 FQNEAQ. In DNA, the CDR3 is TGTGCCAGCAGCACACAAGCGATAGCTTATGAGCAGTTCTTC. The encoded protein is CASSTQAIAYEQFF.

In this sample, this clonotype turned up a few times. The CDR3 loop is CASSAGNRDGEQFF. The CDR3 nucleotides read TGCGCCAGCAGCGCAGGGAACCGGGACGGTGAGCAGTTCTTC. The chain couples TRBV5-1 to TRBJ2-1; D tentatively reads TRBD1 or TRBD2 (5 bases each). The length of the CDR3 is 14 residues. Per germline, CDR1 SGHRS and CDR2 YFSETQ. Trimming left V 4 bases short and J 9 bases short, with 17 bases between. Filled out from reference TRBV5-1 and TRBJ2-1, the complete variable domain reads KAGVTQTPRYLIKTRGQQVTLSCSPISGHRSVSWYQQTPGQGLQFLFEYFSETQRNKGNFPGRFSGRQFSNSRSEMNVSTLELGDSALYLCASSAGNRDGEQFFGPGTRLTVL.

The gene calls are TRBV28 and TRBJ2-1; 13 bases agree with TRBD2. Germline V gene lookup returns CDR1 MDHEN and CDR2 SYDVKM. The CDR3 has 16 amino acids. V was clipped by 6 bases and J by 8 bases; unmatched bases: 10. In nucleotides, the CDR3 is TGTGCCAGCAGATCAGCCGGGACTAGCGGGATTGATGAGCAGTTCTTC. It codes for CASRSAGTSGIDEQFF.

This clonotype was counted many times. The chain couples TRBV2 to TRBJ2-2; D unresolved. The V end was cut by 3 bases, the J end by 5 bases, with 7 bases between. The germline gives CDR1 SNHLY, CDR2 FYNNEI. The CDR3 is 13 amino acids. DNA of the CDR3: TGTGCCAGCAGTGATGCTCGGACCGGGGAGCTGTTTTTT. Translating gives CASSDARTGELFF.

CDR3 in amino acids: CASSYSTRQSSYEQYF. CDR3 sequence (DNA): TGTGCCAGCAGTTATAGTACACGACAGTCCTCCTACGAGCAGTACTTC. This chain joins TRBV3-1 and TRBJ2-7; TRBD1 is a possible D gene (5 bases). This CDR3 spans 16 amino acids. Germline V gene sequence: CDR1 LGHDT, CDR2 YNNKEL (reference sequence). Trimming took 6 bases from V and 0 from J, leaving 18 bases between them.

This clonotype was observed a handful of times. CDR3 DNA sequence: TGTGCCAGCTCACCTGGGGACAGCTATCAGCCCCAGCATTTT. Translation: CASSPGDSYQPQHF. This rearrangement joins TRBV18 to TRBJ1-5; 7 bases are shared with TRBD1. With 3 bases clipped from V and 5 bases from J, the junction kept 4 bases outside the gene matches. Germline V lookup: CDR1 KGHSH, CDR2 LQKENI. The CDR3 spans 14 residues.

Here the CDR3 reads CASSFLTPNEQFF. The CDR3 DNA reads as TGTGCCAGCAGTTTTCTGACACCCAATGAGCAGTTCTTC. The V and J genes are TRBV28 and TRBJ2-1; D ambiguous. The CDR3 totals 13 residues. CDR1 and CDR2 from the germline V gene are MDHEN and SYDVKM. V was trimmed by 3 bases and J by 6 bases, leaving 9 bases between them.

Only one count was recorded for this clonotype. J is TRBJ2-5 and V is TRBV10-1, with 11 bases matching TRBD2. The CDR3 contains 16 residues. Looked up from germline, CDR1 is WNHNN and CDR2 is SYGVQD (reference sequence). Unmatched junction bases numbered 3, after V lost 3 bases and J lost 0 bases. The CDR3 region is CASSDRLAGNQETQYF. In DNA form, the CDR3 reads TGCGCCAGCAGTGACCGACTAGCGGGGAACCAAGAGACCCAGTACTTC.

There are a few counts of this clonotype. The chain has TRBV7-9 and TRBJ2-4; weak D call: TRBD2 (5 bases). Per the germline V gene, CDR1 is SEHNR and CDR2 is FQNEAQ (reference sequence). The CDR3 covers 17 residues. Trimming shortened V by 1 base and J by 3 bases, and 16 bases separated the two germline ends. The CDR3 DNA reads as TGTGCCAGCAGCTTAGAGTATGAGGGAATGGGCAAAAACATTCAGTACTTC. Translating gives CASSLEYEGMGKNIQYF. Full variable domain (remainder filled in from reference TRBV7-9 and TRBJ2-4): DTGVSQNPRHKITKRGQNVTFRCDPISEHNRLYWYRQTLGQGPEFLTYFQNEAQLEKSRLLSDRFSAERPKGSFSTLEIQRTEQGDSAMYLCASSLEYEGMGKNIQYFGAGTRLSVL.

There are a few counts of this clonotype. CDR3 DNA: TGTGCCAGCAGCTTAAGGTCCCCGAGCGGACTGACCGGGGAGCTGTTTTTT. Translated: CASSLRSPSGLTGELFF. The chain joins TRBV7-3 to TRBJ2-2, with D possibly being TRBD2 (5 bases). V dropped 1 base and J dropped 5 bases, with 17 bases sitting between them. Germline CDR1 is SGHTA and CDR2 is FQGTGA. CDR3 size: 17 residues.

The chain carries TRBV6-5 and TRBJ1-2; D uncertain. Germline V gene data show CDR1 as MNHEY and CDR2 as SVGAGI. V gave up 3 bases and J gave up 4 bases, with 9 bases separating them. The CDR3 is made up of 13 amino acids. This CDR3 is CASSYVGFYGYTF. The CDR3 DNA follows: TGTGCCAGCAGTTATGTCGGATTCTATGGCTACACCTTC.

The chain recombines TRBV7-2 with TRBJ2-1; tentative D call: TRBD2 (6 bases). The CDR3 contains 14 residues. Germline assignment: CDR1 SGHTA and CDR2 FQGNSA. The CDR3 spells CARSARVGGNEQFF. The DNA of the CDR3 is TGTGCACGGTCCGCCAGGGTGGGAGGCAATGAGCAGTTCTTC.

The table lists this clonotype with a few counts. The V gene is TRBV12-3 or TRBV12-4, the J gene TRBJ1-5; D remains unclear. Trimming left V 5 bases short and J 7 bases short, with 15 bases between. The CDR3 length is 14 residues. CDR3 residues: CASSRGMGGQPQHF. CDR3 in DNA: TGTGCCAGCAGTCGAGGGATGGGAGGGCAGCCCCAGCATTTT.

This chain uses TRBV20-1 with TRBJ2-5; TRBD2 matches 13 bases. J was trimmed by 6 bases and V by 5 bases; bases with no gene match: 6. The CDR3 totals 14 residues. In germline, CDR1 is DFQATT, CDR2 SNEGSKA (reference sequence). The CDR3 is CSAGVTSGGKTQYF. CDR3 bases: TGCAGTGCTGGGGTGACTAGCGGGGGGAAGACCCAGTACTTC.

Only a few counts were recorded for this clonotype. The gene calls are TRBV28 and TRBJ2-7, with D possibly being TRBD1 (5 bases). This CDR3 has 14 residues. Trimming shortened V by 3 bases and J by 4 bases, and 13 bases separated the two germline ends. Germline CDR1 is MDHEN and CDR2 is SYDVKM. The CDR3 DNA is TGTGCCAGCAGTTTTCGTCGACAGCCGTACGAGCAGTACTTC. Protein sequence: CASSFRRQPYEQYF.

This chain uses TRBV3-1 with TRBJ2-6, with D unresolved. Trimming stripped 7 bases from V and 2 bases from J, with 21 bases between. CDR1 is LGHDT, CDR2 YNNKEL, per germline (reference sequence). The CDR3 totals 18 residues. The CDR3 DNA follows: TGTGCCAGCAACGGAAGCAAAGGGCCCGTACCTGGGGCCAACGTCCTGACTTTC. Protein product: CASNGSKGPVPGANVLTF.

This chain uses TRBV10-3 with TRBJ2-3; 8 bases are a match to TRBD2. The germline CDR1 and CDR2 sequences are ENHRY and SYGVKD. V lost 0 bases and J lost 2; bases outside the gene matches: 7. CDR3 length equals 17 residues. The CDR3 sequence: CAISESALAVLTDTQYF. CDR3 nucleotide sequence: TGTGCCATCAGTGAGTCGGCACTAGCGGTCCTCACAGATACGCAGTATTTT.

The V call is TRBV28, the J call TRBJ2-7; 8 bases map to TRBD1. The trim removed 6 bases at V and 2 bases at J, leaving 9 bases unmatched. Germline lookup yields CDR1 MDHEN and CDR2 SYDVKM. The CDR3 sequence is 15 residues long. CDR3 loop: CASSPGDRKAYEQYF. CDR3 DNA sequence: TGTGCCAGCAGCCCCGGGGACAGGAAGGCCTACGAGCAGTACTTC. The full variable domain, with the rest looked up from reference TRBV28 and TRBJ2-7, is DVKVTQSSRYLVKRTGEKVFLECVQDMDHENMFWYRQDPGLGLRLIYFSYDVKMKEKGDIPEGYSVSREKKERFSLILESASTNQTSMYLCASSPGDRKAYEQYFGPGTRLTVT.

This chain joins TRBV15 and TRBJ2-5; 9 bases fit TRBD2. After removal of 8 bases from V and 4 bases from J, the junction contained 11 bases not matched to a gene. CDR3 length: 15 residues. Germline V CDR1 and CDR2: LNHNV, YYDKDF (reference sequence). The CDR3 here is CATSGGRAVAETQYF. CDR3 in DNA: TGTGCCACCTCCGGCGGGAGGGCCGTTGCAGAGACCCAGTACTTC.

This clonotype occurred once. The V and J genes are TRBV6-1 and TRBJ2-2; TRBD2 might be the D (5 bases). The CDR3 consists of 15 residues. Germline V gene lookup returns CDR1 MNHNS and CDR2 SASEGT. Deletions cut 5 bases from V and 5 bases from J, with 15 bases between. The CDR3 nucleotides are TGTGCCAGCAGTCGAGGGCTGCTTAGGACCGGGGAGCTGTTTTTT. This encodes CASSRGLLRTGELFF.

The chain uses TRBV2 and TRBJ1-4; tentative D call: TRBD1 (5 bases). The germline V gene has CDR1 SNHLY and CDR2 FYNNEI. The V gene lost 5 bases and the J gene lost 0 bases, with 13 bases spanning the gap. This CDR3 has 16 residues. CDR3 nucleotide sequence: TGTGCCAGCAGTCCTGACAGTGCGTCAACTAATGAAAAACTGTTTTTT. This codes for CASSPDSASTNEKLFF.